The 24 T cell receptor beta chains given below trace back to one sample, sequenced in a study of shared clonotypes between healthy human individuals. Sequencing used immunoSEQ multiplex PCR; TCRdb keeps in-frame clones, though not all of them. Here the sample spans some 2.1 million clones, approximately 95% being singletons. What was sequenced was naive CD4+ T cells sorted from blood. Subset described: CD45RA+ positively selected. These receptors were collected from a man in his late teens or twenties in good health.

Notes on this clone: Other DNA sequences in this sample translate to the same CDR3. The J gene is TRBJ2-5, the V gene TRBV11-2; D might be TRBD2 (5 bases). V was shortened by 4 bases and J by 5 bases, with 11 bases between the two germline ends. The CDR3 extends over 13 amino acids. Germline V gives CDR1 SGHAT, CDR2 FQNNGV. Written as DNA, the CDR3 is TGTGCCAGCAGCTCCGGGGTTGGTGAGACCCAGTACTTC. Amino acid sequence: CASSSGVGETQYF. Complete variable domain (other parts from reference TRBV11-2 and TRBJ2-5): EAGVAQSPRYKIIEKRQSVAFWCNPISGHATLYWYQQILGQGPKLLIQFQNNGVVDDSQLPKDRFSAERLKGVDSTLKIQPAKLEDSAVYLCASSSGVGETQYFGPGTRLLVL.

V gene TRBV7-2 combines with J gene TRBJ2-2; D gene uncertain. Trimming cost V 0 bases and J 2 bases, with 7 bases left between them. The CDR3 is 15 amino acids. The V gene's germline CDR1 is SGHTA and CDR2 FQGNSA. The CDR3 coding sequence is TGTGCCAGCAGCTTAGCAGGATATAACACCGGGGAGCTGTTTTTT. Translated: CASSLAGYNTGELFF.

CDR3 loop: CASSTGISYNSPLHF. CDR3 sequence (DNA): TGTGCCAGCTCGACAGGGATCTCCTATAATTCACCCCTCCACTTT. V and J are TRBV9 and TRBJ1-6; 7 positions match TRBD1. Per the germline V gene, CDR1 is SGDLS and CDR2 is YYNGEE. CDR3 size: 15 residues. After removal of 7 bases from V and 0 bases from J, the junction contained 4 bases not matched to a gene.

The V and J genes are TRBV6-5 and TRBJ1-6; no firm D call. Germline-derived CDR1 and CDR2 are MNHEY and SVGAGI. The CDR3 has 15 amino acids. Trimming removed 3 bases from V and 7 bases from J, with 13 bases in between. In nucleotides, the CDR3 is TGTGCCAGCAGTTATGACGCGTATCCCAATTCACCCCTCCACTTT. Its translation is CASSYDAYPNSPLHF.

The chain couples TRBV5-1 to TRBJ2-7, with 9 bases aligning to TRBD1. V lost 3 bases and J lost 4; bases outside the gene matches: 8. The CDR3 length is 15 residues. Per germline, CDR1 SGHRS and CDR2 YFSETQ. The CDR3 bases are TGCGCCAGCAGCTCCAGGACAGGGGTGACTTACGAGCAGTACTTC. Protein sequence: CASSSRTGVTYEQYF.

The chain has TRBV7-2 and TRBJ2-7; 7 bases are shared with TRBD2. Germline CDR1 is SGHTA and CDR2 is FQGNSA. V lost 3 bases, J lost 2 bases, and 7 bases stayed unmatched. The CDR3 consists of 15 residues. The CDR3 bases are TGTGCCAGCAGCTTCTCGGGGGGAGTTCCCTACGAGCAGTACTTC. This translates into CASSFSGGVPYEQYF.

This clone was counted a single time. The rearrangement links TRBV7-9 to TRBJ1-3, with TRBD1 identical over 8 bases. Germline assignment: CDR1 SEHNR and CDR2 FQNEAQ (reference sequence). The V and J ends lost 5 bases and 0 bases, in that order; junction bases with no gene match: 6. The CDR3 has 16 amino acids. The CDR3 nucleotides are TGTGCCAGCAGCGCCACAGGGACAGGCTCTGGAAACACCATATATTTT. This encodes CASSATGTGSGNTIYF.

This chain connects TRBV6-1 to TRBJ1-5; D may be TRBD1 (6 bases). This CDR3 is built from 14 residues. V lost 5 bases to trimming and J lost 6 bases, with 14 bases between them. Per germline, CDR1 MNHNS and CDR2 SASEGT. The CDR3 here is CASSRAGAGQPQHF. As DNA, the CDR3 is TGTGCCAGCAGTCGAGCAGGGGCCGGTCAGCCCCAGCATTTT.

The V call is TRBV27, the J call TRBJ1-1; tentative D call: TRBD1 (5 bases). The CDR3 has 14 residues. Germline V CDR1 and CDR2: MNHEY, SMNVEV (reference sequence). V was cut by 4 bases and J by 1 base, with 10 bases left in between. CDR3 amino acids: CASSWAGSNTEAFF. CDR3 nucleotides: TGTGCCAGCAGTTGGGCAGGGTCGAACACTGAAGCTTTCTTT.

This clone has at least ten counts. The CDR3 DNA reads as TGTGCCAGCAGCCCCAACCCACCGGGCTCTGGAAACACCATATATTTT. This codes for CASSPNPPGSGNTIYF. The V gene is TRBV7-2, the J gene TRBJ1-3; no firm D call. CDR1 and CDR2 (germline): SGHTA, FQGNSA. The CDR3 length is 16 residues. Trimming took 5 bases from V and 0 from J, leaving 14 bases between them.

The chain has TRBV2 and TRBJ1-2, with 9 positions matching TRBD1. V lost 5 bases to trimming and J lost 10 bases; unmatched junction nucleotides: 8. The CDR3 covers 13 residues. Germline V gene data show CDR1 as SNHLY and CDR2 as FYNNEI. This CDR3 reads CASSTDRGPDYTF. CDR3 nucleotide sequence: TGTGCCAGCAGTACGGACAGGGGCCCCGACTACACCTTC. The full variable domain, with the rest looked up from reference TRBV2 and TRBJ1-2, is EPEVTQTPSHQVTQMGQEVILRCVPISNHLYFYWYRQILGQKVEFLVSFYNNEISEKSEIFDDQFSVERPDGSNFTLKIRSTKLEDSAMYFCASSTDRGPDYTFGSGTRLTVV.

Remarks on this clone: The sample has other DNA sequences that encode this CDR3 too. Here the CDR3 reads CASSPRGTNEKLFF. In DNA form, the CDR3 reads TGTGCCAGCTCACCACGAGGGACTAATGAAAAACTGTTTTTT. The chain links TRBV18 to TRBJ1-4; D remains unclear. V gave up 1 base and J gave up 2 bases, with 5 bases separating them. Germline CDR1 KGHSH, CDR2 LQKENI. The CDR3 runs to 14 residues.

This clone was found once. The chain has TRBV11-2 and TRBJ2-7, with 10 bases that match TRBD2. Germline V CDR1 and CDR2: SGHAT, FQNNGV. J lost 0 bases, V lost 5 bases, and 10 bases had no gene match. The CDR3 spans 17 residues. The DNA of the CDR3 is TGTGCCAGCAGCCGGGCCGGACTAGCGGATAGCTCCTACGAGCAGTACTTC. Amino acids: CASSRAGLADSSYEQYF.

The rearrangement links TRBV5-4 to TRBJ2-5; D may be TRBD2 (6 bases). Trimming cost V 3 bases and J 5 bases, with 17 bases left between them. The V gene's germline CDR1 is SGHNT and CDR2 YYREEE (reference sequence). The CDR3 totals 15 residues. The CDR3 protein is CASSSGGAGGETQYF. CDR3 nucleotide sequence: TGTGCCAGCAGCTCTGGAGGGGCAGGCGGGGAGACCCAGTACTTC. The complete variable domain, with remaining parts taken from reference TRBV5-4 and TRBJ2-5, reads ETGVTQSPTHLIKTRGQQVTLRCSSQSGHNTVSWYQQALGQGPQFIFQYYREEENGRGNFPPRFSGLQFPNYSSELNVNALELDDSALYLCASSSGGAGGETQYFGPGTRLLVL.

The chain is built from TRBV5-4 and TRBJ2-7, with D maybe TRBD1 (6 bases). Looked up from germline, CDR1 is SGHNT and CDR2 is YYREEE (reference sequence). The CDR3 loop spans 16 amino acids. Trimming removed 0 bases from V and 0 bases from J, with 13 bases in between. CDR3 sequence reads: CASSLGRGSISYEQYF. The DNA for the CDR3 is TGTGCCAGCAGCTTGGGCAGGGGCAGTATCTCCTACGAGCAGTACTTC.

The count of this clone is one. This chain joins TRBV5-1 and TRBJ2-1; 11 bases match TRBD2. Germline V gives CDR1 SGHRS, CDR2 YFSETQ. V lost 4 bases, J lost 5 bases, and 8 bases stayed unmatched. The CDR3 extends over 16 amino acids. CDR3 coding DNA: TGCGCCAGCAGCGCCCGACTAGCGGGGAACCACAATGAGCAGTTCTTC. This sequence encodes CASSARLAGNHNEQFF.

Points on this clone: Compared with germline, one end of the junction differs, possibly owing to a read error. V is TRBV11-2 and J is TRBJ2-7, with TRBD2 matching over 10 bases. This CDR3 is 12 amino acids long. Per germline, CDR1 SGHAT and CDR2 FQNNGV. In nucleotides, the CDR3 is TGTGCCAGCAGCTTAGATCTAGCGGGAGCTTTCTTC. This sequence encodes CASSLDLAGAFF.

The chain is built from TRBV7-9 and TRBJ2-1; D perhaps matches TRBD2 (7 bases). Trimming took 3 bases from V and 4 from J, leaving 13 bases between them. This CDR3 contains 15 residues. From germline, CDR1 is SEHNR and CDR2 FQNEAQ (reference sequence). The CDR3 loop is CASSFGRGAYNEQFF. CDR3 nucleotide sequence: TGTGCCAGCAGCTTCGGTCGGGGGGCATACAATGAGCAGTTCTTC.

The CDR3 nucleotides read TGTGCCAGCAGTTTATCCCCAGGGTCCAACTATGGCTACACCTTC. Amino acids: CASSLSPGSNYGYTF. The chain couples TRBV28 to TRBJ1-2; perhaps TRBD1 as D (5 bases). CDR1 MDHEN and CDR2 SYDVKM come from the germline V gene. The length of the CDR3 is 15 residues. V was cut by 1 base and J by 2 bases, with 11 bases left in between.

The V gene is TRBV18, the J gene TRBJ1-6; a possible D gene is TRBD1 (6 bases). Trimming cost V 3 bases and J 7 bases, with 13 bases left between them. The CDR3 sequence is 15 residues long. Germline V gene lookup returns CDR1 KGHSH and CDR2 LQKENI. CDR3 sequence (DNA): TGTGCCAGCTCACCTACCGGGACAACGAATTCACCCCTCCACTTT. Amino acids: CASSPTGTTNSPLHF.

This clone has a single count. This chain connects TRBV18 to TRBJ2-3; D may be TRBD2 (6 bases). Between the trimmed V and J ends, which lost 3 bases and 4 bases, there was a span of 14 bases. Germline loops: CDR1 KGHSH, CDR2 LQKENI. The CDR3 spans 15 residues. The CDR3 DNA is TGTGCCAGCTCACCGGGTAACGGGAGAGCAGATACGCAGTATTTT. Residues: CASSPGNGRADTQYF. The full variable domain, completed using reference TRBV18 and TRBJ2-3, is NAGVMQNPRHLVRRRGQEARLRCSPMKGHSHVYWYRQLPEEGLKFMVYLQKENIIDESGMPKERFSAEFPKEGPSILRIQQVVRGDSAAYFCASSPGNGRADTQYFGPGTRLTVL.

The J gene is TRBJ1-2, the V gene TRBV6-6; perhaps TRBD1 as D (5 bases). Trimming took off 2 bases at V and 8 bases at J, with 15 bases between the two ends. The CDR3 has 14 amino acids. From germline, CDR1 is MNHNY and CDR2 SVGAGI (reference sequence). The CDR3, as DNA: TGTGCCAGCAGTTACGAGGGGCCTTTGGACGGCTACACCTTC. This encodes CASSYEGPLDGYTF.

The chain employs TRBV5-1 and TRBJ2-2; 7 bases fit TRBD2. Per the germline V gene, CDR1 is SGHRS and CDR2 is YFSETQ. This CDR3 comprises 14 residues. The J segment lost 7 bases and the V segment lost 3 bases, leaving 6 bases of the junction unmatched. CDR3 sequence: CASSSLPGGGELFF. The CDR3 DNA reads as TGCGCCAGCAGCTCCCTTCCGGGGGGCGGGGAGCTGTTTTTT.

In the case of this clone: The sample contains more than one DNA sequence encoding this CDR3. The genes are TRBV6-5 and TRBJ2-1; tentative D call: TRBD2 (5 bases). The germline gives CDR1 MNHEY, CDR2 SVGAGI. The CDR3 is made up of 13 amino acids. Trimming took off 6 bases at V and 4 bases at J, with 10 bases between the two ends. The chain's CDR3 is CASSRAGYNEQFF. The CDR3 region has the DNA TGTGCCAGCAGCCGCGCGGGTTACAATGAGCAGTTCTTC.